This T cell receptor (beta chain) stems from a study of T cells in localized non-small cell lung cancer. General study findings and limits: Median detection of top 100 tumor clones in adjacent lung was around 60 clones. Longer overall survival was associated with a higher density of T cells in the blood. Uninvolved adjacent lung showed higher T cell clonality than tumor. The tumor had only one region sequenced, so heterogeneity remains possible.

A remark on this clone: What it binds is not known.

Only in-frame clones appear in the TCRdb table, and some are missing; sequencing was by immunoSEQ multiplex PCR. The sample has around 80,000 clones, 60% to 85% seen once; the top ten hold roughly 19%. The source material was PBMCs, sampled before any cancer treatment. This TCR derives from a man aged 40-75 years with stage II squamous cell lung carcinoma.

The CDR3 spells CASSAEGQLSNQPQHF. In DNA, the CDR3 is TGTGCCAGCAGCGCCGAGGGACAGCTTAGCAATCAGCCCCAGCATTTT. This sequence joins TRBV27 and TRBJ1-5, with 7 nucleotides matching TRBD1. V dropped 6 bases and J dropped 0; count of bases not matched to a gene: 8. The CDR3 has 16 residues. CDR1 and CDR2 (germline): MNHEY, SMNVEV (reference sequence).